This paragraph covers one T cell receptor beta chain sequence. Trimming took 0 bases from V and 0 from J, leaving 10 bases between them. This CDR3 has 17 amino acids. The germline V gene encodes CDR1 SGHDT and CDR2 YYEEEE. The repertoire was sequenced with immunoSEQ multiplex PCR; TCRdb's copy has only in-frame clones and lacks some. The table lists 260,000 or so clones, roughly 91% of them singletons. This record belongs to a study of cytomegalovirus exposure and HLA in healthy donors. The sample taken for sequencing was PBMCs. V and J are TRBV5-6 and TRBJ2-6, with a possible D match to TRBD1 (5 bases). The TCR was taken from a young woman in good health and CMV-seronegative. The CDR3 loop reads CASSLVGHLSGANVLTF. For the CDR3, the DNA is TGTGCCAGCAGCTTGGTAGGACATCTCTCTGGGGCCAACGTCCTGACTTTC.